This entry features one T cell receptor beta chain sequence. Compared with germline, one end of the junction differs, possibly owing to a read error. Germline V gives CDR1 MNHNS, CDR2 SASEGT. The CDR3 has 15 amino acids. Blood genomic DNA input for TRB amplification was about 250-500 ng. TRB rearrangements were amplified by multiplex PCR with BIOMED2 TRB-A/B primers. TCRdb fed the multiplex PCR reads into MiXCR, producing one record per CDR3 protein. This sample has over 3,500 distinct CDR3 sequences; 25% occur once, and the top ten carry approximately 22%. This sample stems from a study of T and B cells in COVID-19 patients. Turning to the study itself: Of some 19 active-infection patients, some 11 were critically ill with mechanical ventilation or extracorporeal membrane oxygenation.

The gene calls are TRBV6-1 and TRBJ2-2; tentative D call: TRBD1 (5 bases). Sequences were obtained from blood. This TCR was sampled from a human donor with active COVID-19. The CDR3 nucleotides read TGTTCCAGCAGTGAAGCGCTTCAGGGCACCGGGGAGCTGTTTTTT. As protein: CSSSEALQGTGELFF.